This T cell receptor beta chain was captured by sequencing in a study of CD8+CD57+ T cells in acquired aplastic anemia. About the research overall: The mean DNA yield obtained from sorted CD4+ and CD8+ cells came to about 3.2 ug. Mean read depth for CD4+ cells from healthy donors was around 11 million.

Genomic DNA was employed as the template in profiling TCR beta VDJ and CDR3. MiXCR, run by TCRdb on the reads, gives a single entry per CDR3 protein. The sample yields about 220,000 distinct CDR3 sequences, almost 35% seen once. This clonotype was counted only a few times. Its specificity is not known. After removal of 3 bases from V and 6 bases from J, the junction contained 26 bases not matched to a gene. The CDR3 has 21 amino acids. Germline values: CDR1 LNHDA, CDR2 SQIVND (reference sequence). Study findings and constraints: Patient and control CD8+ Simpson's diversity was not significantly different. The number of CD8+ CDR3 sequences shared by patients and controls was roughly 31.

This sequence was found in a human donor in good health, serving as a control. The genes are TRBV19 and TRBJ2-1; 7 bases line up with TRBD1. The specimen sequenced was sorted CD4+, CD8+, or CD8+CD57+ T cells (not recorded which) from PBMCs. CDR3 bases: TGTGCCAGTAGTATTTTTAGTCTAAAAGCGCTCGGGACAGTCAAGGTCAATGAGCAGTTCTTC. Its translation: CASSIFSLKALGTVKVNEQFF. Drawing the rest from reference TRBV19 and TRBJ2-1, the complete variable domain is DGGITQSPKYLFRKEGQNVTLSCEQNLNHDAMYWYRQDPGQGLRLIYYSQIVNDFQKGDIAEGYSVSREKKESFPLTVTSAQKNPTAFYLCASSIFSLKALGTVKVNEQFFGPGTRLTVL.